This paragraph covers one TCR beta chain sequence. The target antigen is unknown. A read error may produce the germline difference seen at one junction end. This sample was taken from a study of blood T cells in healthy people across ages. Sample-barcoded 5' priming and a J-beta primer mix drove a second PCR of roughly 6 to 12 cycles. Any given sample supplied a minimum of 3 million CDR3-containing paired-end reads. TCRdb used MiXCR to reprocess the 5' RACE reads, holding one entry per CDR3 protein. The sample consists of 1.5 million to 2 million distinct CDR3 sequences, roughly 32% of them appearing once. This CDR3 comprises 18 residues. CDR1 and CDR2 (germline): SEHNR, FQNEAQ (reference sequence). Study-level points and caveats: Per million T cells, TCR beta diversity dropped about linearly as age rose. Unsorted PBMCs blocked a conclusive comparison of naive and antigen-experienced cells. Long-lived and aged donors differed, with more naive CD4+ cells and higher diversity in the long-lived.

Sequences were obtained from blood. This sequence was found in a woman aged 30 to 39 in good health. The chain recombines TRBV7-9 with TRBJ2-7; weak D call: TRBD1 (6 bases). The CDR3 bases are TGTGCCAGCACCACGGCAGGGCCCACGAAAGGGGGTCTCTACAAGCAGTACTTC. It yields the protein CASTTAGPTKGGLYKQYF.